The 21 T cell receptor beta chains given below trace back to one sample, sequenced in a study of cytomegalovirus exposure and HLA in healthy donors. PCR involved 60 Vbeta and 13 Jbeta primers. The repertoire was sequenced with immunoSEQ multiplex PCR; TCRdb's copy has only in-frame clones and lacks some. The sample lists around 120,000 clones, roughly 70% seen once, with roughly a tenth in the top ten. Sequencing was carried out using PBMCs. The origin of the receptors is a man aged 35-49 years in good health and CMV-seropositive.

The chain links TRBV5-8 to TRBJ2-1, with D possibly being TRBD2 (6 bases). The CDR3 has 14 amino acids. V lost 3 bases and J lost 2, with 9 bases in between. Germline V gives CDR1 SGHTS, CDR2 YDEGEE. The CDR3 protein is CASSYGGTYNEQFF. CDR3 DNA sequence: TGTGCCAGCAGCTACGGCGGGACCTACAATGAGCAGTTCTTC.

This sequence joins TRBV7-9 and TRBJ2-5; TRBD2 matches at 7 bases. V lost 6 bases and J lost 3; bases outside the gene matches: 7. CDR3 size: 14 residues. Per the germline V gene, CDR1 is SEHNR and CDR2 is FQNEAQ (reference sequence). CDR3 sequence reads: CASSVGGSKETQYF. The CDR3 DNA follows: TGTGCCAGCAGTGTAGGCGGGAGTAAAGAGACCCAGTACTTC.

The chain carries TRBV19 and TRBJ1-4, with 9 bases that match TRBD1. Trimming cost V 5 bases and J 8 bases; bases outside gene matches: 12. Germline V gene sequence: CDR1 LNHDA, CDR2 SQIVND (reference sequence). There are 16 residues in the CDR3. The chain's CDR3 is CASSPRWTGTGEKLFF. In DNA form, the CDR3 reads TGTGCCAGTAGTCCCCGATGGACAGGGACAGGGGAAAAACTGTTTTTT.

V and J are TRBV7-9 and TRBJ2-2; TRBD2 is a possible D gene (7 bases). Trimming left V 10 bases short and J 3 bases short, with 21 bases between. The germline V gene has CDR1 SEHNR and CDR2 FQNEAQ (reference sequence). This CDR3 region has 16 residues. The CDR3 loop is CATKRGGSGDTGELFF. The DNA of the CDR3 is TGTGCCACCAAAAGGGGGGGTTCGGGCGACACCGGGGAGCTGTTTTTT.

There are a few counts of this clone. The gene calls are TRBV9 and TRBJ2-2; D is uncertain. The CDR3 covers 13 residues. The germline V gene has CDR1 SGDLS and CDR2 YYNGEE. Trimming stripped 6 bases from V and 0 bases from J, with 6 bases between. The CDR3, as DNA: TGTGCCAGCACACAGTCGAACACCGGGGAGCTGTTTTTT. Translation: CASTQSNTGELFF.

This clone was recorded a few times. The rearrangement joins TRBV19 to TRBJ2-2, with D possibly TRBD2 on 6 matching bases. The CDR3 consists of 13 residues. Germline V gives CDR1 LNHDA, CDR2 SQIVND (reference sequence). Trimming cost V 7 bases and J 2 bases, with 8 bases left between them. Here the CDR3 reads CASTGTNTGELFF. In DNA, the CDR3 is TGTGCCAGTACCGGGACTAACACCGGGGAGCTGTTTTTT.

V usage is TRBV11-2 and J usage is TRBJ2-3; tentative D call: TRBD2 (5 bases). The germline V gene has CDR1 SGHAT and CDR2 FQNNGV. The CDR3 totals 12 residues. The ends were cut back, 6 bases at V and 9 bases at J, with 13 bases in the middle. CDR3 residues: CASSTGIFTQYF. CDR3 nucleotide sequence: TGTGCCAGCAGTACCGGGATTTTCACGCAGTATTTT.

The chain uses TRBV5-1 and TRBJ2-5, with D tentatively TRBD2 (7 bases). V was pared by 2 bases and J by 5 bases, with 13 bases between. The CDR3 is made up of 14 amino acids. Per germline, CDR1 SGHRS and CDR2 YFSETQ. CDR3 DNA sequence: TGCGCCAGCAGCTTAAAGGGGGGAGGGGAGACCCAGTACTTC. It yields the protein CASSLKGGGETQYF.

This clone was counted between two and nine times. The chain has TRBV5-1 and TRBJ1-1; TRBD1 matches at 8 bases. CDR3 length equals 14 residues. J was trimmed by 6 bases and V by 3 bases; bases with no gene match: 7. Germline loops: CDR1 SGHRS, CDR2 YFSETQ. The CDR3 reads CASSSQGGDPEAFF. The DNA of the CDR3 is TGCGCCAGCAGCTCACAGGGGGGGGACCCTGAAGCTTTCTTT.

CDR3 nucleotide sequence: TGTGCCAGCAGCCAGGGACTAGTTGTCGATGAGCAGTTCTTC. It codes for CASSQGLVVDEQFF. This chain links TRBV4-2 with TRBJ2-1; 8 bases match TRBD2. Unmatched junction bases numbered 6, after V lost 3 bases and J lost 8 bases. Germline-derived CDR1 and CDR2 are LGHNA and YNFKEQ. The CDR3 is 14 amino acids.

The chain is built from TRBV15 and TRBJ1-5; D is ambiguous. The CDR3 is 14 amino acids. Trimming cost V 0 bases and J 7 bases, with 10 bases left between them. Germline V lookup: CDR1 LNHNV, CDR2 YYDKDF (reference sequence). The CDR3 DNA sequence: TGTGCCACCAGCAGAGACCTCGCGGGACAGCCCCAGCATTTT. Translated: CATSRDLAGQPQHF.

The V call is TRBV4-1, the J call TRBJ1-1, with 9 nucleotides matching TRBD1. The CDR3 is made up of 14 amino acids. J gave up 4 bases and V 5 bases, and 5 bases lay outside the gene matches. Germline V gives CDR1 MGHRA, CDR2 YSYEKL. The CDR3 coding sequence is TGCGCCAGCAGCGTGACAGGGGGGAGCACTGAAGCTTTCTTT. This encodes CASSVTGGSTEAFF.

This chain joins TRBV6-6 and TRBJ2-5; tentatively, D is TRBD1 (5 bases). Deletions cut 6 bases from V and 2 bases from J, with 13 bases between. The germline CDR1 and CDR2 sequences are MNHNY and SVGAGI (reference sequence). The CDR3 loop spans 14 amino acids. CDR3 sequence: CASRLQVPQETQYF. In DNA form, the CDR3 reads TGTGCCAGCAGATTACAGGTCCCACAAGAGACCCAGTACTTC.

The rearrangement links TRBV6-1 to TRBJ2-3, with 14 nucleotides matching TRBD2. The V gene end was trimmed by 1 base and the J gene end by 2 bases; junction bases not matched to a gene: 5. The CDR3 runs to 18 residues. Per germline, CDR1 MNHNS and CDR2 SASEGT. Here the CDR3 reads CASSEVGLAGGNTDTQYF. The CDR3 DNA is TGTGCCAGCAGTGAAGTTGGACTAGCGGGAGGCAACACAGATACGCAGTATTTT.

The J gene is TRBJ2-5, the V gene TRBV7-2; a possible D gene is TRBD2 (5 bases). CDR3 size: 13 residues. Germline V CDR1 and CDR2: SGHTA, FQGNSA. V was shortened by 6 bases and J by 3 bases, with 11 bases between the two germline ends. The CDR3 spells CASSTYGEETQYF. CDR3 coding DNA: TGTGCCAGCAGTACTTACGGGGAAGAGACCCAGTACTTC.

This clone has only a few counts. The rearrangement joins TRBV6-5 to TRBJ1-2; a weak D match, TRBD1 (6 bases). V was clipped by 5 bases and J by 4 bases, with 8 bases between them. CDR1 is MNHEY, CDR2 SVGAGI, per germline. The CDR3 extends over 12 amino acids. CDR3 sequence: CASSRTAYGYTF. Written as DNA, the CDR3 is TGTGCCAGCAGTCGGACAGCCTATGGCTACACCTTC.

This clone was recorded only once. The chain combines TRBV7-9 with TRBJ2-2; D not resolved. This CDR3 is 15 amino acids long. Germline V gives CDR1 SEHNR, CDR2 FQNEAQ (reference sequence). V lost 0 bases and J 1 base, leaving 6 bases between the germline ends. CDR3 sequence (DNA): TGTGCCAGCAGCTTAGCCGCAGGGAACACCGGGGAGCTGTTTTTT. It translates to CASSLAAGNTGELFF.

The chain joins TRBV7-9 to TRBJ1-1; D not resolved. Germline V gene data show CDR1 as SEHNR and CDR2 as FQNEAQ (reference sequence). Trimming left V 11 bases short and J 6 bases short, with 13 bases between. The CDR3 is 11 amino acids. CDR3 in amino acids: CAAQRASEAFF. CDR3 DNA sequence: TGTGCCGCCCAGAGGGCTTCTGAAGCTTTCTTT.

The chain employs TRBV7-2 and TRBJ2-2, with no clear D. CDR3 length equals 15 residues. Trimming took 1 base from V and 2 from J, leaving 8 bases between them. The germline CDR1 and CDR2 sequences are SGHTA and FQGNSA. CDR3 sequence (DNA): TGTGCCAGCAGCTTAGATAGCTACAACACCGGGGAGCTGTTTTTT. Translated, it gives CASSLDSYNTGELFF.

The V call is TRBV15, the J call TRBJ1-1, with 9 bases fitting TRBD1. V gave up 1 base and J gave up 10 bases; unmatched junction bases: 10. The germline gives CDR1 LNHNV, CDR2 YYDKDF (reference sequence). CDR3 length equals 15 residues. CDR3 DNA: TGTGCCACCAGCAGAGTCGGGGACAGGGCGGTCGGAGCTTTCTTT. As protein: CATSRVGDRAVGAFF.

The rearrangement uses TRBV28 and TRBJ1-4; maybe TRBD1 (5 bases). This CDR3 contains 13 residues. The ends were cut back, 5 bases at V and 12 bases at J, with 16 bases in the middle. In germline, CDR1 is MDHEN, CDR2 SYDVKM. The CDR3 here is CASSEGLLRELFF. The CDR3 nucleotides are TGTGCCAGCAGTGAGGGACTTTTACGGGAACTGTTTTTT. Filled out from reference TRBV28 and TRBJ1-4, the complete variable domain reads DVKVTQSSRYLVKRTGEKVFLECVQDMDHENMFWYRQDPGLGLRLIYFSYDVKMKEKGDIPEGYSVSREKKERFSLILESASTNQTSMYLCASSEGLLRELFFGSGTQLSVL.